The 29 T cell receptor beta chains below come from one sample, sequenced in a study of lymphopenia after photon versus proton radiotherapy. The data were produced by immunoSEQ multiplex PCR, yet TCRdb's version contains in-frame clones alone and is incomplete. This sample carries about 68,000 clones, approximately 90% of them seen once, and the ten largest clones take about 3%. Sequencing used peripheral blood, obtained from a patient treated with photon-based radiotherapy. All receptors derive from a woman in her 70s with pancreatic cancer.

The chain combines TRBV27 with TRBJ2-5; no clear D. CDR3 length equals 14 residues. V was shortened by 5 bases and J by 2 bases, with 12 bases between the two germline ends. CDR1 is MNHEY, CDR2 SMNVEV, per germline (reference sequence). The CDR3 sequence is CASSPHRRQETQYF. CDR3 nucleotide sequence: TGTGCCAGCAGTCCCCATCGGCGGCAAGAGACCCAGTACTTC.

The chain couples TRBV11-3 to TRBJ2-7; D is unresolved. With 4 bases removed from V and 2 bases from J, the gap between germline ends came to 3 bases. CDR1 is SGHNT, CDR2 YENEEA, per germline. There are 11 residues in the CDR3. CDR3 nucleotides: TGTGCCAGCAGCTCACCCTACGAGCAGTACTTC. Protein sequence: CASSSPYEQYF.

This clone was seen more than once but under ten times. V usage is TRBV7-9 and J usage is TRBJ2-7, with 7 bases identical to TRBD2. CDR3 length: 18 residues. In germline, CDR1 is SEHNR, CDR2 FQNEAQ (reference sequence). V trimming: 1 base; J trimming: 2 bases; junction bases outside the gene matches: 14. The CDR3 loop reads CASSLGGVGGSTPYEQYF. The CDR3 DNA follows: TGTGCCAGCAGCTTAGGTGGTGTAGGCGGGAGTACCCCCTACGAGCAGTACTTC. Combining the CDR3 with reference TRBV7-9 and TRBJ2-7 gives the whole variable domain DTGVSQNPRHKITKRGQNVTFRCDPISEHNRLYWYRQTLGQGPEFLTYFQNEAQLEKSRLLSDRFSAERPKGSFSTLEIQRTEQGDSAMYLCASSLGGVGGSTPYEQYFGPGTRLTVT.

The V gene is TRBV27, the J gene TRBJ1-1; a possible D gene is TRBD1 (6 bases). The CDR3 runs 16 residues. Germline assignment: CDR1 MNHEY and CDR2 SMNVEV (reference sequence). Trimming cost V 4 bases and J 1 base, with 16 bases left between them. The DNA for the CDR3 is TGTGCCAGCAGTTCCGGCCTAACAGGGCCGAACACTGAAGCTTTCTTT. Amino acid sequence: CASSSGLTGPNTEAFF.

J is TRBJ1-1 and V is TRBV28; 9 positions match TRBD1. The V gene end was trimmed by 2 bases and the J gene end by 6 bases; junction bases not matched to a gene: 4. CDR1 MDHEN and CDR2 SYDVKM come from the germline V gene. The CDR3 length is 14 residues. CDR3 residues: CASSLQDRGPEAFF. Written as DNA, the CDR3 is TGTGCCAGCAGTTTACAGGACAGGGGCCCTGAAGCTTTCTTT.

The CDR3 DNA follows: TGTGCCTGGAGTGCCCTAAACGGGAGAGGGGTCAATGAGCAGTTCTTC. Protein product: CAWSALNGRGVNEQFF. V usage is TRBV30 and J usage is TRBJ2-1; D is perhaps TRBD2 (6 bases). Trimming took off 1 base at V and 6 bases at J, with 19 bases between the two ends. CDR1 is GTSNPN, CDR2 SVGIG, per germline (reference sequence). The CDR3 totals 16 residues.

The J gene is TRBJ1-3, the V gene TRBV29-1; 8 bases line up with TRBD1. Trimming removed 0 bases from V and 4 bases from J; junction bases left unmatched: 14. The CDR3 totals 18 residues. Per germline, CDR1 SQVTM and CDR2 ANQGSEA. The CDR3 sequence is CSVEEGPGQGLGGNTIYF. DNA of the CDR3: TGCAGCGTTGAAGAAGGCCCCGGACAGGGATTGGGAGGAAACACCATATATTTT.

The V and J genes are TRBV5-4 and TRBJ1-5; TRBD1 matches 10 bases. This CDR3 has 14 amino acids. The germline V gene encodes CDR1 SGHNT and CDR2 YYREEE (reference sequence). The J segment lost 5 bases and the V segment lost 5 bases, leaving 4 bases of the junction unmatched. CDR3 region: CASRPTGGDQPQHF. The CDR3 bases are TGTGCCAGCAGGCCGACAGGGGGCGATCAGCCCCAGCATTTT. Filled out from reference TRBV5-4 and TRBJ1-5, the complete variable domain reads ETGVTQSPTHLIKTRGQQVTLRCSSQSGHNTVSWYQQALGQGPQFIFQYYREEENGRGNFPPRFSGLQFPNYSSELNVNALELDDSALYLCASRPTGGDQPQHFGDGTRLSIL.

The V call is TRBV30, the J call TRBJ2-3, with 9 bases fitting TRBD2. The J segment lost 0 bases and the V segment lost 3 bases, leaving 7 bases of the junction unmatched. CDR1 and CDR2 from the germline V gene are GTSNPN and SVGIG (reference sequence). This CDR3 contains 16 residues. CDR3 residues: CAWRAGLAASTDTQYF. The CDR3 DNA sequence: TGTGCCTGGAGGGCGGGACTAGCTGCTAGCACAGATACGCAGTATTTT.

This chain uses TRBV11-3 with TRBJ2-7; possibly TRBD1 for D (5 bases). There are 14 residues in the CDR3. CDR1 and CDR2 (germline): SGHNT, YENEEA. The ends were cut back, 8 bases at V and 0 bases at J, with 14 bases in the middle. The CDR3, as DNA: TGTGCCAGCGGAAGGGGTTCCGACTCCTACGAGCAGTACTTC. Protein: CASGRGSDSYEQYF.

The V call is TRBV28, the J call TRBJ1-5; D is uncertain. The CDR3 extends over 14 amino acids. Trimming pared 7 bases from V and 7 bases from J, leaving 17 bases between. Per the germline V gene, CDR1 is MDHEN and CDR2 is SYDVKM. CDR3 in DNA: TGTGCCAGCAACCCCCATACCTCCCCCCAGCCCCAGCATTTT. Residues: CASNPHTSPQPQHF. The entire variable domain, with the rest obtained from reference TRBV28 and TRBJ1-5, is as follows: DVKVTQSSRYLVKRTGEKVFLECVQDMDHENMFWYRQDPGLGLRLIYFSYDVKMKEKGDIPEGYSVSREKKERFSLILESASTNQTSMYLCASNPHTSPQPQHFGDGTRLSIL.

The rearrangement uses TRBV4-1 and TRBJ2-1; 9 bases are shared with TRBD1. Germline V gene sequence: CDR1 MGHRA, CDR2 YSYEKL. The V gene end was trimmed by 6 bases and the J gene end by 0 bases; junction bases not matched to a gene: 12. The CDR3 contains 18 residues. CDR3: CASSTHDPTGGSYNEQFF. The CDR3 DNA follows: TGCGCCAGCAGTACCCACGACCCGACAGGGGGCTCCTACAATGAGCAGTTCTTC.

V usage is TRBV19 and J usage is TRBJ2-1; no clear D. The V gene's germline CDR1 is LNHDA and CDR2 SQIVND (reference sequence). The CDR3 has 15 residues. V gave up 7 bases and J gave up 1 base, with 14 bases separating them. CDR3 region: CASTDQETSYNEQFF. In DNA form, the CDR3 reads TGTGCCAGTACTGACCAGGAGACGTCCTACAATGAGCAGTTCTTC.

This chain joins TRBV11-2 and TRBJ2-5; 9 bases align to TRBD2. The CDR3 totals 15 residues. With 2 bases clipped from V and 4 bases from J, the junction kept 5 bases outside the gene matches. Germline loops: CDR1 SGHAT, CDR2 FQNNGV. DNA for the CDR3: TGTGCCAGCAGCTTACCTAGCGGGATGACAGAGACCCAGTACTTC. It yields the protein CASSLPSGMTETQYF. Variable domain in full (rest from reference TRBV11-2 and TRBJ2-5): EAGVAQSPRYKIIEKRQSVAFWCNPISGHATLYWYQQILGQGPKLLIQFQNNGVVDDSQLPKDRFSAERLKGVDSTLKIQPAKLEDSAVYLCASSLPSGMTETQYFGPGTRLLVL.

This sequence joins TRBV30 and TRBJ2-7, with D possibly matching TRBD2 (5 bases). V gave up 5 bases and J gave up 3 bases, with 8 bases separating them. CDR1 GTSNPN and CDR2 SVGIG come from the germline V gene (reference sequence). The CDR3 spans 11 residues. CDR3: CAWGLLYEQYF. The CDR3 coding sequence is TGTGCCTGGGGACTCCTCTACGAGCAGTACTTC.

The chain employs TRBV6-1 and TRBJ1-4; D might be TRBD1 (6 bases). The length of the CDR3 is 13 residues. The V gene lost 3 bases and the J gene lost 5 bases, with 7 bases spanning the gap. Germline V gene lookup returns CDR1 MNHNS and CDR2 SASEGT. CDR3: CASSDGQNEKLFF. DNA for the CDR3: TGTGCCAGCAGTGACGGACAGAATGAAAAACTGTTTTTT.

This chain uses TRBV6-1 with TRBJ2-1; D ambiguous. Germline V gene sequence: CDR1 MNHNS, CDR2 SASEGT. The CDR3 sequence is 17 residues long. The V and J ends lost 2 bases and 0 bases respectively, with 14 bases between them. CDR3 nucleotide sequence: TGTGCCAGCAGTGAATTTACGGGCGGAAGCTCCTACAATGAGCAGTTCTTC. It specifies CASSEFTGGSSYNEQFF.

The J gene is TRBJ2-2, the V gene TRBV6-5; D is undetermined. V was clipped by 5 bases and J by 0 bases, with 10 bases between them. The CDR3 loop spans 15 amino acids. CDR1 MNHEY and CDR2 SVGAGI come from the germline V gene. The CDR3 DNA sequence: TGTGCCAGCAGTCCGTCGAGTGCGAACACCGGGGAGCTGTTTTTT. It yields the protein CASSPSSANTGELFF.

The V call is TRBV7-8, the J call TRBJ2-1, with 12 bases matching TRBD2. Germline trimming cut 5 bases from V and 9 bases from J; bases unmatched to any gene: 8. The V gene's germline CDR1 is SGHVS and CDR2 FQNEAQ. There are 15 residues in the CDR3. CDR3: CASSHSSGRASEQFF. The CDR3 DNA follows: TGTGCCAGCAGCCACTCTAGCGGGAGGGCAAGTGAGCAGTTCTTC.

This chain connects TRBV29-1 to TRBJ1-3; D is perhaps TRBD1 (5 bases). The CDR3 covers 15 residues. The germline V and J ends were trimmed by 3 bases and 0 bases, with 12 bases remaining between them. Looked up from germline, CDR1 is SQVTM and CDR2 is ANQGSEA. The CDR3: CSVEETGFSGNTIYF. CDR3 in DNA: TGCAGCGTTGAGGAAACAGGCTTCTCTGGAAACACCATATATTTT.

Comments on this clone: One end of the junction varies from germline; a read error may be responsible. V gene TRBV6-8 combines with J gene TRBJ2-2; TRBD2 matches at 9 bases. This CDR3 is 12 amino acids long. CDR1 and CDR2 from the germline V gene are MNHGY and SAAAGT. The CDR3 DNA is TGTGCCAGTAGCGGGAGTGCCCGGGGAGCTGTTTTT. Protein: CASSGSARGAVF.

This sequence joins TRBV6-6 and TRBJ2-2, with 7 bases that match TRBD1. The CDR3 consists of 14 residues. Losses at the gene ends were 7 bases for V and 4 bases for J; bases not matched to a gene: 6. Germline CDR1 and CDR2: MNHNY and SVGAGI (reference sequence). This CDR3 is CASTWTGLTGELFF. In DNA, the CDR3 is TGTGCCAGCACCTGGACAGGCCTCACCGGGGAGCTGTTTTTT.

The CDR3, as DNA: TGTGCCAGCAGCTTAGGAGGCAGGACCTACTATGGCTACACCTTC. Protein sequence: CASSLGGRTYYGYTF. The genes are TRBV7-2 and TRBJ1-2; the D is unclear. The CDR3 is made up of 15 amino acids. V gave up 1 base and J gave up 3 bases, with 12 bases separating them. Germline CDR1 is SGHTA and CDR2 is FQGNSA.

V usage is TRBV9 and J usage is TRBJ2-7, with 8 nucleotides matching TRBD1. The CDR3 has 15 residues. V was clipped by 3 bases and J by 3 bases; unmatched bases: 8. The germline gives CDR1 SGDLS, CDR2 YYNGEE. In nucleotides, the CDR3 is TGTGCCAGCAGCGCGGGACAGGCCCTTGACTACGAGCAGTACTTC. Its translation: CASSAGQALDYEQYF. The whole variable domain, filled in from reference TRBV9 and TRBJ2-7, reads DSGVTQTPKHLITATGQRVTLRCSPRSGDLSVYWYQQSLDQGLQFLIQYYNGEERAKGNILERFSAQQFPDLHSELNLSSLELGDSALYFCASSAGQALDYEQYFGPGTRLTVT.

The chain uses TRBV6-5 and TRBJ1-2; D is undetermined. V gave up 5 bases and J gave up 2 bases, with 9 bases separating them. The CDR3 runs to 13 residues. CDR1 MNHEY and CDR2 SVGAGI come from the germline V gene. CDR3 residues: CASSPFDNYGYTF. Here the CDR3 DNA reads TGTGCCAGCAGTCCTTTCGACAACTATGGCTACACCTTC.

The rearrangement joins TRBV5-6 to TRBJ1-1; weak D call: TRBD1 (6 bases). The germline V and J ends were trimmed by 5 bases and 1 base, with 12 bases remaining between them. Germline V lookup: CDR1 SGHDT, CDR2 YYEEEE. The CDR3 length is 14 residues. CDR3 DNA sequence: TGTGCCAGCAGGCCGAGGGGGACGAACACTGAAGCTTTCTTT. Translation: CASRPRGTNTEAFF.

CDR3 protein: CAISQTARRGDTGELFF. Here the CDR3 DNA reads TGTGCCATATCTCAGACAGCCCGTAGAGGTGACACCGGGGAGCTGTTTTTT. The chain links TRBV19 to TRBJ2-2; D is possibly TRBD1 (5 bases). Trimming pared 10 bases from V and 3 bases from J, leaving 24 bases between. This CDR3 has 17 amino acids. CDR1 is LNHDA, CDR2 SQIVND, per germline (reference sequence).

The chain carries TRBV28 and TRBJ2-3; 11 nucleotides match TRBD2. V lost 2 bases to trimming and J lost 4 bases; unmatched junction nucleotides: 17. The germline gives CDR1 MDHEN, CDR2 SYDVKM. The CDR3 has 20 amino acids. The CDR3, as DNA: TGTGCCAGCAGTTTACCAACCCAAATAGCGGGAGGGCCTACGGCAGATACGCAGTATTTT. Protein product: CASSLPTQIAGGPTADTQYF.

The rearrangement joins TRBV7-2 to TRBJ2-5; D may be TRBD2 (6 bases). The CDR3 is made up of 14 amino acids. V was pared by 1 base and J by 3 bases, with 9 bases between. The germline V gene encodes CDR1 SGHTA and CDR2 FQGNSA. The CDR3, as DNA: TGTGCCAGCAGCTTAGGCGGGATTAAAGAGACCCAGTACTTC. Protein sequence: CASSLGGIKETQYF.